One and the same sample provided the 28 T cell receptor beta chains below, sequenced in a study of T-cell memory formation after mild COVID-19. A single record per CDR3 protein comes from TCRdb applying MiXCR to the 5' RACE reads. The sample records 200,000 or so distinct CDR3 sequences, over 9.5% being singletons. Sequencing was performed on PBMCs or a T cell subset sorted from them (not recorded which). The receptors shown here come from a man between 18 and 35 years old who had mild COVID-19 (a few samples of this study predate the infection). Cell type and time point are not known.

The chain combines TRBV7-2 with TRBJ1-2, with 9 bases that match TRBD1. Trimming at V came to 5 bases and at J to 3 bases, leaving 7 bases not matched to a gene. The CDR3 is made up of 15 amino acids. Germline V gives CDR1 SGHTA, CDR2 FQGNSA. DNA of the CDR3: TGTGCCAGCAGCGTAGACAGGGGGACTGACTATGGCTACACCTTC. Protein sequence: CASSVDRGTDYGYTF.

J is TRBJ2-7 and V is TRBV5-6, with 7 bases aligning to TRBD1. Germline V lookup: CDR1 SGHDT, CDR2 YYEEEE. The V gene end was trimmed by 0 bases and the J gene end by 3 bases; junction bases not matched to a gene: 3. The CDR3 runs 14 residues. CDR3 loop: CASSLVGQNYEQYF. The CDR3 bases are TGTGCCAGCAGCTTGGTGGGACAGAACTACGAGCAGTACTTC.

This clonotype has only a few counts. The chain couples TRBV18 to TRBJ2-1, with 11 bases identical to TRBD2. V was clipped by 3 bases and J by 0 bases; unmatched bases: 4. Germline V gene sequence: CDR1 KGHSH, CDR2 LQKENI. The CDR3 consists of 17 residues. The CDR3, as DNA: TGTGCCAGCTCACCCACGACTAGCGGGGACTCCTACAATGAGCAGTTCTTC. Amino acids: CASSPTTSGDSYNEQFF.

The DNA of the CDR3 is TGCAGTGCTGTGGCGGGCCCCTACGAGCAGTACGTC. Translated: CSAVAGPYEQYV. The V call is TRBV20-1, the J call TRBJ2-7; possible D gene TRBD2, 5 bases. The germline gives CDR1 DFQATT, CDR2 SNEGSKA (reference sequence). V was clipped by 5 bases and J by 2 bases, with 10 bases between them. This CDR3 spans 12 amino acids.

This clonotype showed up many times. The V call is TRBV11-2, the J call TRBJ2-3, with D perhaps matching TRBD1 or TRBD2 (5 bases each). The CDR3 loop spans 14 amino acids. V was clipped by 4 bases and J by 5 bases, with 13 bases between them. Looked up from germline, CDR1 is SGHAT and CDR2 is FQNNGV. CDR3 sequence: CASSSRARGDTQYF. As DNA, the CDR3 is TGTGCCAGCAGCTCCAGGGCCCGGGGAGATACGCAGTATTTT. Full variable domain (remainder filled in from reference TRBV11-2 and TRBJ2-3): EAGVAQSPRYKIIEKRQSVAFWCNPISGHATLYWYQQILGQGPKLLIQFQNNGVVDDSQLPKDRFSAERLKGVDSTLKIQPAKLEDSAVYLCASSSRARGDTQYFGPGTRLTVL.

This clonotype was observed many times. This chain connects TRBV9 to TRBJ2-5, with D maybe TRBD2 (6 bases). V gave up 1 base and J gave up 4 bases, with 8 bases separating them. The CDR3 runs to 13 residues. Germline V CDR1 and CDR2: SGDLS, YYNGEE. DNA of the CDR3: TGTGCCAGCAGCGTACAGGGAGGAGAGACCCAGTACTTC. It encodes CASSVQGGETQYF.

The rearrangement links TRBV6-2 or TRBV6-3 to TRBJ2-7; D is possibly TRBD1 (6 bases). Germline CDR1 is MNHEY and CDR2 is SVGEGT. The CDR3 has 15 residues. V was clipped by 7 bases and J by 2 bases, with 18 bases between them. The CDR3 DNA reads TGTGCCAGCACCACCCCACAGGGACCCCCCTACGAGCAGTACGTC. Amino acids: CASTTPQGPPYEQYV.

This clonotype showed up many times. This sequence joins TRBV19 and TRBJ2-7; D is ambiguous. The CDR3 is 14 amino acids. The V and J ends lost 2 bases and 0 bases respectively, with 8 bases between them. Germline CDR1 LNHDA, CDR2 SQIVND (reference sequence). The CDR3 region has the DNA TGTGCCAGTAGTATACGTGTATACTCCTACGAGCAGTACTTC. The encoded protein is CASSIRVYSYEQYF.

This clonotype was seen more than once but under ten times. The chain is built from TRBV5-6 and TRBJ2-7, with D unclear. Germline V CDR1 and CDR2: SGHDT, YYEEEE. The V gene lost 3 bases and the J gene lost 3 bases, with 7 bases spanning the gap. The CDR3 spans 12 residues. CDR3 protein: CASSSRGYEQYF. DNA for the CDR3: TGTGCCAGCAGCTCACGCGGCTACGAGCAGTACTTC. Full variable domain (missing parts from reference TRBV5-6 and TRBJ2-7): DAGVTQSPTHLIKTRGQQVTLRCSPKSGHDTVSWYQQALGQGPQFIFQYYEEEERQRGNFPDRFSGHQFPNYSSELNVNALLLGDSALYLCASSSRGYEQYFGPGTRLTVT.

This clonotype occurred a few times. The chain combines TRBV4-3 with TRBJ2-1, with 7 bases fitting TRBD1. The germline V gene encodes CDR1 LGHNA and CDR2 YSLEER. This CDR3 is 15 amino acids long. With 0 bases clipped from V and 4 bases from J, the junction kept 3 bases outside the gene matches. CDR3 in DNA: TGCGCCAGCAGCCAAGATCAGACAGGGTACAATGAGCAGTTCTTC. It specifies CASSQDQTGYNEQFF.

This chain joins TRBV5-1 and TRBJ2-3, with D possibly being TRBD1 (5 bases). The germline V gene has CDR1 SGHRS and CDR2 YFSETQ. The germline V and J ends were trimmed by 3 bases and 4 bases, with 12 bases remaining between them. The CDR3 consists of 14 residues. The CDR3 coding sequence is TGCGCCAGCAGCTGGAGCAGGGATCCAGATACGCAGTATTTT. This sequence encodes CASSWSRDPDTQYF.

This clonotype was seen only a few times. CDR3 coding DNA: TGCAGTGCTAGAGATCCTTCAACAGCGAACACTGAAGCTTTCTTT. This codes for CSARDPSTANTEAFF. This chain uses TRBV20-1 with TRBJ1-1; D gene ambiguous. Per the germline V gene, CDR1 is DFQATT and CDR2 is SNEGSKA (reference sequence). CDR3 size: 15 residues. V dropped 0 bases and J dropped 1 base, with 12 bases sitting between them.

This clonotype has ten or more counts. The chain recombines TRBV10-2 with TRBJ1-1; 10 bases map to TRBD1. Germline CDR1 WSHSY, CDR2 SAAADI. CDR3 length: 15 residues. J gave up 10 bases and V 6 bases, and 14 bases lay outside the gene matches. CDR3 loop: CASRDTGTGVPAAFF. The CDR3 DNA is TGCGCCAGCAGGGATACCGGGACAGGGGTACCCGCAGCTTTCTTT.

The chain has TRBV11-1 and TRBJ2-5, with 12 bases lining up with TRBD1. Germline CDR1 reads SGHAT; CDR2 reads FQDESV (reference sequence). V dropped 3 bases and J dropped 8; count of bases not matched to a gene: 4. The CDR3 covers 14 residues. DNA for the CDR3: TGTGCCAGCAGCTTGGGGACAGGGGGCTATACCCAGTACTTC. It specifies CASSLGTGGYTQYF.

V and J are TRBV5-1 and TRBJ2-5, with 9 bases that match TRBD1. Germline loops: CDR1 SGHRS, CDR2 YFSETQ. The CDR3 sequence is 15 residues long. V was pared by 3 bases and J by 4 bases, with 7 bases of the junction left unmatched. The CDR3 is CASSSPQGAGETQYF. CDR3 bases: TGCGCCAGCAGCTCGCCACAGGGGGCTGGAGAGACCCAGTACTTC.

The chain joins TRBV14 to TRBJ1-3; D uncertain. Germline loops: CDR1 SGHDN, CDR2 FVKESK. Trimming shortened V by 4 bases and J by 3 bases, and 16 bases separated the two germline ends. The CDR3 is 16 amino acids. CDR3 nucleotides: TGTGCCAGCAGCCCCCCCGGGTCGCTCTTTGGAAACACCATATATTTT. Encoded protein: CASSPPGSLFGNTIYF.

This clonotype occurred many times. The rearrangement uses TRBV12-3 or TRBV12-4 and TRBJ2-5, with D possibly being TRBD2 (6 bases). Trimming took 7 bases from V and 1 from J, leaving 16 bases between them. CDR3 length: 15 amino acids. The CDR3: CASNTLRDSQETQYF. CDR3 bases: TGTGCCAGCAACACCCTCCGGGACTCCCAAGAGACCCAGTACTTC.

Only a few counts were recorded for this clonotype. The chain joins TRBV4-3 to TRBJ1-1; 8 bases are shared with TRBD1. Trimming took 0 bases from V and 2 from J; bases not matched to a gene: 5. Germline V gives CDR1 LGHNA, CDR2 YSLEER. This CDR3 spans 16 amino acids. In nucleotides, the CDR3 is TGCGCCAGCAGCCAAGACCCTACAGGGGGTAACACTGAAGCTTTCTTT. Its translation: CASSQDPTGGNTEAFF.

This clonotype turned up a few times. This chain joins TRBV4-1 and TRBJ1-5; D might be TRBD1 (6 bases). Germline V lookup: CDR1 MGHRA, CDR2 YSYEKL. The CDR3 has 14 amino acids. V lost 1 base and J lost 7, with 11 bases in between. CDR3: CASSQGQALQPQHF. DNA of the CDR3: TGCGCCAGCAGCCAAGGACAGGCCCTCCAGCCCCAGCATTTT.

The chain has TRBV29-1 and TRBJ1-1; 7 bases are shared with TRBD1. Per germline, CDR1 SQVTM and CDR2 ANQGSEA. With V trimmed by 3 bases and J by 0 bases, 7 bases remained unmatched. This CDR3 is 15 amino acids long. The CDR3: CSVDFPGQMNTEAFF. The DNA for the CDR3 is TGCAGCGTTGATTTTCCGGGACAGATGAACACTGAAGCTTTCTTT.

At least ten counts were recorded for this clonotype. The V gene is TRBV2, the J gene TRBJ2-5, with 12 bases identical to TRBD1. The CDR3 covers 14 residues. After removal of 8 bases from V and 5 bases from J, the junction contained 6 bases not matched to a gene. CDR1 and CDR2 (germline): SNHLY, FYNNEI. CDR3 coding DNA: TGTGCCAGCGGCTGGGACAGGGGGCTCGAGACCCAGTACTTC. Amino acid sequence: CASGWDRGLETQYF.

This clonotype occurred a few times. The chain carries TRBV9 and TRBJ2-3, with 8 bases lining up with TRBD2. The CDR3 spans 17 residues. V was pared by 4 bases and J by 1 base, with 11 bases of the junction left unmatched. Germline lookup yields CDR1 SGDLS and CDR2 YYNGEE. CDR3 loop: CASSPRPDSGGTDTQYF. The CDR3 DNA is TGTGCCAGCAGCCCCCGTCCCGATAGCGGGGGCACAGATACGCAGTATTTT.

This chain connects TRBV6-5 to TRBJ2-3; possible D gene TRBD1, 5 bases. CDR3 size: 14 residues. V lost 0 bases to trimming and J lost 6 bases, with 10 bases between them. CDR1 and CDR2 (germline): MNHEY, SVGAGI. In DNA form, the CDR3 reads TGTGCCAGCAGTTACTCGATAGGGGCGGATACGCAGTATTTT. As protein: CASSYSIGADTQYF.

The rearrangement uses TRBV21-1 and TRBJ2-2; TRBD1, the table's D call, lacks a check against the DNA. TRBV21-1 is a pseudogene. This CDR3 spans 16 amino acids. The CDR3 loop reads CASSIGACKVLGELFF. CDR3 DNA: TGTGCCAGCAGCATCGGGGCTTGTAAGGTTTTGGGGGAGCTGTTTTTT.

This clonotype was picked up many times. This chain links TRBV5-1 with TRBJ1-2; 7 bases match TRBD1. In germline, CDR1 is SGHRS, CDR2 YFSETQ. Trimming at V came to 0 bases and at J to 7 bases, leaving 0 bases not matched to a gene. The CDR3 has 12 amino acids. CDR3 nucleotides: TGCGCCAGCAGCTTGGACAGGGGTGGCTACACCTTC. Its translation is CASSLDRGGYTF.

This rearrangement joins TRBV4-3 to TRBJ1-1; D gene uncertain. The CDR3 has 14 residues. Germline CDR1 and CDR2: LGHNA and YSLEER. Trimming shortened V by 0 bases and J by 4 bases, and 9 bases separated the two germline ends. As DNA, the CDR3 is TGCGCCAGCAGCCAAGAAGACGGCCGCACTGAAGCTTTCTTT. It codes for CASSQEDGRTEAFF.

This clonotype was seen more than once but under ten times. The chain joins TRBV24-1 to TRBJ2-5, with D possibly being TRBD1 or TRBD2 (5 bases each). The germline CDR1 and CDR2 sequences are KGHDR and SFDVKD. The CDR3 is 15 amino acids. Between the trimmed V and J ends, which lost 0 bases and 4 bases, there was a span of 11 bases. CDR3 protein: CATSDLRGPRETQYF. CDR3 DNA: TGTGCCACCAGTGATTTGCGGGGACCACGAGAGACCCAGTACTTC.

This clonotype was found many times. The CDR3 nucleotides are TGTGCCTGGAGTGTCCAGGGTTCCCCCCGGGCTTTCTTT. It yields the protein CAWSVQGSPRAFF. The gene calls are TRBV30 and TRBJ1-1; TRBD1 is a possible D gene (5 bases). The CDR3 is 13 amino acids. V shed 0 bases and J shed 11 bases, with 16 bases lying between them. CDR1 GTSNPN and CDR2 SVGIG come from the germline V gene (reference sequence).